This T cell receptor (beta chain) was recorded in a study of blood T cell repertoires in COVID-19. Study-level background: Spain, Italy and the United States supplied samples that represented acute and convalescent COVID-19. Sample material is recorded as cDNA or gDNA derived from T cells, B-cell-depleted T cells, or PBMCs.

In the original analysis: Nucleated cell counts were estimated from reference gene primer amplification. Assay: immunoSEQ multiplex PCR; the TCRdb copy retains only in-frame clones and omits some. V and J calls and clone size come straight from that table; D and trimming were deduced from the DNA. The repertoire holds some 130,000 clones, with approximately 88% as singletons. CDR3 length equals 12 residues. CDR1 is SQVTM, CDR2 ANQGSEA, per germline. The ends lost 7 bases at V and 12 bases at J; junction bases unmatched: 10. This chain joins TRBV29-1 and TRBJ2-1; 9 positions agree with TRBD2. This TCR was sampled from a woman older than 75 with acute or convalescent COVID-19. The sequenced sample consisted of peripheral blood. The CDR3 nucleotides read TGCAGCGGGGCTGGCGGGAGGGCCTCGCAGTTCTTC. Translating it yields CSGAGGRASQFF.